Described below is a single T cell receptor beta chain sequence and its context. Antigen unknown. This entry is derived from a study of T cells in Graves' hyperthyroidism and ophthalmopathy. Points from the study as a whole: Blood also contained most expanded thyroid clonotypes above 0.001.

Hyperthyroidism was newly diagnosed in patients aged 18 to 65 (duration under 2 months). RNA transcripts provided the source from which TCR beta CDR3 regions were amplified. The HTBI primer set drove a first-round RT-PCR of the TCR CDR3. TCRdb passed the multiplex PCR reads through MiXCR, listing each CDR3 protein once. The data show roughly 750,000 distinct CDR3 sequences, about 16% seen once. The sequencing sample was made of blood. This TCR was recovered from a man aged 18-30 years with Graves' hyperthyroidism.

CDR3 sequence: CASRDRYTDTQYF. DNA for the CDR3: TGTGCCTCCCGGGACAGGTACACAGATACGCAGTATTTT. This rearrangement joins TRBV10-3 to TRBJ2-3; TRBD1 aligns across 8 bases. The CDR3 loop spans 13 amino acids. The germline V gene encodes CDR1 ENHRY and CDR2 SYGVKD. J was trimmed by 2 bases and V by 11 bases; bases with no gene match: 6.